This paragraph covers one T cell receptor beta chain sequence. No antigen is known for it. Base qualities are missing; no much larger clone stands one base away. The germline V gene specifies MNHEY as CDR1 and SVGEGT as CDR2. The V end loses 5 bases and the J end loses 0 bases, and a stretch of 6 bases separates them. From the cysteine through the phenylalanine, the CDR3 covers 13 amino acids. Just CDR3 DNA is preserved here, 39 bases in frame from base 1. The immunoSEQ Assay, a bias-controlled multiplex PCR, was used to amplify TCRbeta CDR3 regions from genomic DNA. The authors processed their data as follows. The number of nucleated cells in each sample was estimated by amplification of reference gene primers within the assay. To quantify the absolute abundance of each unique TCRbeta CDR3 rearrangement, sequence reads were collapsed and filtered. For each sample, productive Simpson clonality was calculated by taking the square root of Simpson's diversity index across productive rearrangements. TCRdb holds this immuneACCESS table with in-frame rearrangements only. Some clones are missing; in checked studies, unresolved V genes explain under half, and the rest has no known cause. V, J and clone size are those of that table, while D and trimming were read from the DNA. The sample table lists about 360,000 clones, approximately 86% of them with a count of one. The ten largest clonotypes hold over 2.5% of the sample.

The sample is drawn from a study of blood T cell repertoires in COVID-19 (dated by TCRdb to 2020 to 2022). With respect to the entire study: Samples covering the acute and convalescent phases of COVID-19 were provided by collaborators in the United States, Italy and Spain. The prospective study material was composed of cDNA or gDNA derived from T cells, B-cell-depleted T cells, or PBMCs. The dataset comprised deeply sampled blood TCRbeta repertoires from subjects exposed to, actively infected with, or recovered from COVID-19. A freely available public database, intended as a resource for researchers studying the immune response to SARS-CoV-2, is where the repertoires were released. The samples were drawn from the first 160 participants of the ongoing ImmuneRACE study and from 1,254 subjects provided by 6 global collaborators. Nearly every sample came with metadata listing a de-identified subject ID, COVID-19 status, age in years and sex. Where available, HLA class I and class II types were taken from metadata supplied by the sample provider and were not determined by assay-based typing. Findings and caveats that apply to the study as a whole: How much clinical and demographic metadata was included differed by source and by participant, and the metadata was provided uncurated.

Each collaborating institution followed its own protocols to collect whole blood in K2EDTA tubes. For TCRbeta analysis, collaborator samples were shipped as frozen whole blood, as isolated PBMCs, or as DNA extracted from either sample type. Recombination connected TRBV6-2 or TRBV6-3 to TRBJ2-3; there is no confident call for the D gene. The clonotype was recovered from a human donor in a cohort sampled during active COVID-19. Sequenced: peripheral blood. CDR3 reads: CASSPYSTDTQYF. The base sequence is TGTGCCAGCAGTCCGTATAGCACAGATACGCAGTATTTT.